This paragraph reports one T cell receptor (beta chain). The antigen remains unidentified. One end of the junction varies from germline; a read error may be responsible. The length of the CDR3 is 13 residues. CDR1 MNHEY and CDR2 SMNVEV come from the germline V gene (reference sequence). TCRdb called the reads again in MiXCR, with one record for every CDR3 protein. Here the sample spans about a million distinct CDR3 sequences, 30% to 40% being singletons. These data belong to a study of T cell repertoires in cytomegalovirus infection. Study-wide context: It was recently identified HLA-C-restricted and well-studied HLA-B-restricted CMV epitopes that the study used. Public TCR beta signature analysis indicated the presence of both CMV infection and matching HLA type.

The study, taken as a whole, reports: Carriers of CMV plus the relevant HLA were identified by cumulative public TCR beta family frequency.

The chain uses TRBV27 and TRBJ2-5; no clear D. The sample consisted of cultured CD8+ T cells from PBMCs, taken from culture after CMV antigen stimulation. The receptor was derived from a human donor in good health (CMV status not recorded). Some clones in this sample may be carry-over from other donors' samples. The CDR3: CANSSHPLRTQYF. The CDR3 DNA reads as TGTGCCAACAGTTCCCATCCCCTAAGGACCCAGTACTTC.